A single sample gave rise to the 12 T cell receptor beta chains below, sequenced in a study of cytomegalovirus exposure and HLA in healthy donors. 13 Jbeta primers and 60 Vbeta primers were used for the PCR. Generated by immunoSEQ multiplex PCR, the TCRdb table keeps only in-frame clones and is missing some. This sample yields approximately 120,000 clones, of which about 73% are seen a single time; over 5.5% belongs to the top ten. The specimen sequenced was PBMCs. These receptors all come from a woman aged 35 to 49 in good health and CMV-seronegative.

The chain couples TRBV11-2 to TRBJ2-5, with D unclear. CDR1 and CDR2 (germline): SGHAT, FQNNGV. V lost 2 bases and J lost 2, with 9 bases in between. The CDR3 consists of 14 residues. The chain's CDR3 is CASSLYPQQETQYF. Written as DNA, the CDR3 is TGTGCCAGCAGCTTATACCCCCAGCAAGAGACCCAGTACTTC.

As for this clone: The junction departs from germline at one end; a sequencing error may be responsible. The chain has TRBV7-7 and TRBJ2-1; 7 bases agree with TRBD2. Germline V gene lookup returns CDR1 SSHAT and CDR2 FNYEAQ (reference sequence). The CDR3 is 15 residues long. The CDR3 region has the DNA TGTGCTAGCAGCTTAGAGGCTAGCGGAGTCAATGAGCAGTTCTTC. It translates to CASSLEASGVNEQFF.

The chain joins TRBV7-2 to TRBJ2-7; D is uncertain. Trimming cost V 3 bases and J 4 bases, with 10 bases left between them. This CDR3 comprises 13 residues. Per the germline V gene, CDR1 is SGHTA and CDR2 is FQGNSA. The CDR3: CASSFAQRYEQYF. The CDR3, as DNA: TGTGCCAGCAGCTTTGCACAGAGATACGAGCAGTACTTC. Supplemented by reference TRBV7-2 and TRBJ2-7, the full variable domain reads GAGVSQSPSNKVTEKGKDVELRCDPISGHTALYWYRQSLGQGLEFLIYFQGNSAPDKSGLPSDRFSAERTGGSVSTLTIQRTQQEDSAVYLCASSFAQRYEQYFGPGTRLTVT.

This chain connects TRBV4-2 to TRBJ2-5; the match to TRBD2 covers 9 bases. V trimming: 2 bases; J trimming: 5 bases; junction bases outside the gene matches: 6. The CDR3 extends over 15 amino acids. Looked up from germline, CDR1 is LGHNA and CDR2 is YNFKEQ. Here the CDR3 reads CASSQSSSGVETQYF. The CDR3 bases are TGTGCCAGCAGCCAATCTTCTAGCGGGGTGGAGACCCAGTACTTC.

This clone came up once. The rearrangement joins TRBV5-1 to TRBJ2-5, with D unresolved. V lost 0 bases to trimming and J lost 4 bases, with 13 bases between them. The CDR3 spans 15 residues. CDR1 SGHRS and CDR2 YFSETQ come from the germline V gene. The CDR3 protein is CASSLVGGGGETQYF. The CDR3 DNA sequence: TGCGCCAGCAGCTTGGTAGGCGGCGGTGGAGAGACCCAGTACTTC.

This chain uses TRBV28 with TRBJ1-1; no clear D. This CDR3 is 13 amino acids long. V dropped 6 bases and J dropped 1 base, with 9 bases sitting between them. From germline, CDR1 is MDHEN and CDR2 SYDVKM. CDR3 nucleotide sequence: TGTGCCAGCAGCGGCAGCGCGAACACTGAAGCTTTCTTT. It codes for CASSGSANTEAFF.

The CDR3 spells CASSSSEGPRGYTF. CDR3 DNA sequence: TGCGCCAGCAGCTCAAGTGAGGGCCCTCGGGGCTACACCTTC. The chain couples TRBV5-1 to TRBJ1-2; D unclear. The CDR3 consists of 14 residues. The V gene's germline CDR1 is SGHRS and CDR2 YFSETQ. The V end lost 3 bases, the J end lost 8 bases, and 17 bases lay between the germline ends.

The chain couples TRBV18 to TRBJ2-7; 7 bases fit TRBD2. The trim removed 8 bases at V and 3 bases at J, leaving 7 bases unmatched. CDR1 is KGHSH, CDR2 LQKENI, per germline. The CDR3 totals 13 residues. The CDR3 region is CASSGAADYEQYF. CDR3 DNA sequence: TGTGCCAGCAGCGGGGCCGCCGACTACGAGCAGTACTTC.

About this clone: Additional DNA sequences in this sample encode the identical CDR3. The chain employs TRBV28 and TRBJ1-1, with TRBD1 identical over 9 bases. CDR3 length: 15 residues. Unmatched junction bases numbered 3, after V lost 3 bases and J lost 1 base. Germline CDR1 is MDHEN and CDR2 is SYDVKM. The CDR3 DNA follows: TGTGCCAGCAGTTTGCCGGGACAGGGGAACACTGAAGCTTTCTTT. It yields the protein CASSLPGQGNTEAFF.

This clone was observed once. The J gene is TRBJ2-5, the V gene TRBV28; D may be TRBD2 (5 bases). Deletions cut 6 bases from V and 5 bases from J, with 19 bases between. This CDR3 comprises 15 residues. Germline V gene data show CDR1 as MDHEN and CDR2 as SYDVKM. This CDR3 is CASSRGLIQRETQYF. The CDR3 nucleotides are TGTGCCAGCAGCCGGGGTTTAATCCAAAGGGAGACCCAGTACTTC.

This rearrangement joins TRBV28 to TRBJ1-2; 9 positions match TRBD1. The V segment lost 6 bases and the J segment 2 bases; nucleotides outside the gene matches: 4. Germline V gene sequence: CDR1 MDHEN, CDR2 SYDVKM. The CDR3 extends over 14 amino acids. The CDR3 DNA reads as TGTGCCAGCAGCTCCGGGACAGGGAACTATGGCTACACCTTC. This codes for CASSSGTGNYGYTF.

This rearrangement joins TRBV10-3 to TRBJ1-6; 7 bases line up with TRBD1. Germline V CDR1 and CDR2: ENHRY, SYGVKD. The CDR3 runs to 15 residues. Trimming removed 2 bases from V and 6 bases from J; junction bases left unmatched: 4. This chain's CDR3 is CAISEPQGRNSPLHF. DNA of the CDR3: TGTGCCATCAGTGAGCCACAGGGGCGTAATTCACCCCTCCACTTT.